The clone carrying this T cell receptor (beta chain) showed up just a few times. Its antigen is undetermined. This sample is drawn from a study of vaccination and CD4 T cells after COVID-19. Study at large: In the convalescent cohort, there were six males and four females, two of them Hispanic. In culture, cells were exposed to overlapping spike peptides from SARS-CoV-2, HCoV-NL63, HCoV-OC43 and HCoV-229E.

V was cut by 7 bases and J by 0 bases, with 6 bases left in between. Germline V gene sequence: CDR1 MNHEY, CDR2 SVGEGT. The length of the CDR3 is 12 residues. Specified treatment: roughly 10-day PBMC culture with coronavirus spike peptide pools or control peptides (ViraFEST assay). The Oncomine TCR Beta short-read assay was applied to DNA of cultured CD4+ T cells. It was cultured CD4+ T cells from which genomic DNA was extracted. TCRdb processed the PCR reads anew with MiXCR; each CDR3 protein has one entry. The sample yields fewer than 20,000 distinct CDR3 sequences, around two fifths seen once. V is TRBV6-2 or TRBV6-3 and J is TRBJ1-1; no clear D gene. The receptor comes from a human donor who had recovered from COVID-19. The sequencing used CD4+ T cells from blood, cultured in vitro, collected after SARS-CoV-2 vaccination. In DNA form, the CDR3 reads TGTGCCAGCATCACAGTGAACACTGAAGCTTTCTTT. It encodes CASITVNTEAFF.